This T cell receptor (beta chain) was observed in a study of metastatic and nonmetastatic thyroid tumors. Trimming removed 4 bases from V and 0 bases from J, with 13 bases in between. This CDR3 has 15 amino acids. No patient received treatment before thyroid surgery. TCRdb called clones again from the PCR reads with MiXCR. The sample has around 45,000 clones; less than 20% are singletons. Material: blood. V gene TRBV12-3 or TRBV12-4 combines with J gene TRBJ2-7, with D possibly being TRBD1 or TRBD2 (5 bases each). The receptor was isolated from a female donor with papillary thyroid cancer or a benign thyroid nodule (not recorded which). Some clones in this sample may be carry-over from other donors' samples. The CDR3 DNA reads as TGTGCCAGCAGTTCCCAAGGGACGGGCTCCTACGAGCAGTACTTC. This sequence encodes CASSSQGTGSYEQYF.